Listed here are 10 T cell receptor beta chains from one sample, sequenced in a study of metastatic and nonmetastatic thyroid tumors. TCRdb re-clonotyped the PCR reads via MiXCR. Of around 65,000 clones detected, around 14% appear once; the ten largest clones hold more than 6.5%. Ahead of thyroid surgery, no patient had received treatment of any kind. The specimen was blood. Receptor source: a male donor with papillary thyroid cancer or a benign thyroid nodule (not recorded which). Some clones in this sample may be carry-over from other donors' samples.

This clone came up many times. V and J are TRBV11-2 and TRBJ1-6, with a tentative D call TRBD1 (6 bases). The CDR3 has 15 residues. Trimming shortened V by 1 base and J by 7 bases, and 11 bases separated the two germline ends. CDR1 SGHAT and CDR2 FQNNGV come from the germline V gene. The chain's CDR3 is CASSLAGGANSPLHF. In DNA, the CDR3 is TGTGCCAGCAGCTTAGCGGGGGGCGCAAATTCACCCCTCCACTTT.

This clone was seen more than once but under ten times. The chain is built from TRBV28 and TRBJ1-5; D gene unclear. Trimming removed 7 bases from V and 3 bases from J, with 13 bases in between. CDR3 length: 14 amino acids. CDR1 is MDHEN, CDR2 SYDVKM, per germline. The DNA of the CDR3 is TGTGCCAGCATCAACAGCTTGTACAATCAGCCCCAGCATTTT. It encodes CASINSLYNQPQHF.

A remark on this clone: This same CDR3 is encoded by further DNA sequences in the sample. The V call is TRBV12-3 or TRBV12-4, the J call TRBJ1-1; TRBD1 aligns across 10 bases. J lost 2 bases, V lost 6 bases, and 6 bases had no gene match. This CDR3 spans 15 amino acids. The CDR3 here is CASRETGGGNTEAFF. The DNA for the CDR3 is TGTGCCAGCAGGGAGACAGGGGGCGGCAACACTGAAGCTTTCTTT.

This clone has ten or more counts. Other DNA sequences from this sample encode an identical CDR3 as well. This chain connects TRBV25-1 to TRBJ1-4; 12 bases agree with TRBD1. The CDR3 has 18 residues. Germline V lookup: CDR1 MGHDK, CDR2 SYGVNS. Trimming at V came to 8 bases and at J to 1 base, leaving 11 bases not matched to a gene. The CDR3 sequence is CASASGTGGVGTNEKLFF. The CDR3, as DNA: TGTGCCAGCGCCTCCGGGACAGGGGGCGTTGGAACTAATGAAAAACTGTTTTTT.

Regarding this clone: A much larger clone differs from this one at a single base, so this may be a read error. This chain uses TRBV18 with TRBJ1-4; weak D call: TRBD1 (6 bases). Per germline, CDR1 KGHSH and CDR2 LQKENI. This CDR3 is built from 15 residues. CDR3 DNA sequence: TGTGCCAACTCACCTCAGGGGACAACTAATGAAAAACTGTTTTTT. As protein: CANSPQGTTNEKLFF.

This clone was counted many times. The chain links TRBV10-3 to TRBJ1-2; 10 bases map to TRBD1. CDR3 length: 14 residues. V was clipped by 5 bases and J by 6 bases; unmatched bases: 6. Germline V gene data show CDR1 as ENHRY and CDR2 as SYGVKD. The CDR3 DNA reads as TGTGCCATCAGTTTGACAGGGGGCATGGATGGCTACACCTTC. Its translation is CAISLTGGMDGYTF.

This chain connects TRBV6-1 to TRBJ1-1; D unclear. This CDR3 is built from 15 residues. The germline CDR1 and CDR2 sequences are MNHNS and SASEGT. Trimming removed 0 bases at V and 1 base at J, with 9 bases between. The CDR3 nucleotides are TGTGCCAGCAGTGAAGCGGGAGGTGGGAACACTGAAGCTTTCTTT. Translating it yields CASSEAGGGNTEAFF.

The table lists this clone with many counts. This chain connects TRBV7-6 to TRBJ1-5; D remains ambiguous. The V end lost 1 base, the J end lost 5 bases, and 6 bases lay between the germline ends. This CDR3 spans 13 amino acids. CDR1 SGHVS and CDR2 FNYEAQ come from the germline V gene. The DNA for the CDR3 is TGTGCCAGCAGCTTAGGCGGAGATCAGCCCCAGCATTTT. Translated: CASSLGGDQPQHF. Drawing the rest from reference TRBV7-6 and TRBJ1-5, the complete variable domain is GAGVSQSPRYKVTKRGQDVALRCDPISGHVSLYWYRQALGQGPEFLTYFNYEAQQDKSGLPNDRFSAERPEGSISTLTIQRTEQRDSAMYRCASSLGGDQPQHFGDGTRLSIL.

This clone was counted many times. A read error may be the cause here, since a much bigger clone is one base away. This chain uses TRBV15 with TRBJ1-2; D not resolved. Germline CDR1 is LNHNV and CDR2 is YYDKDF (reference sequence). The CDR3 sequence is 12 residues long. The CDR3 coding sequence is TGTGCCACCAGCAGAGACACATATGGCCACACCTTC. Translated: CATSRDTYGHTF. Full variable domain (rest looked up from reference TRBV15 and TRBJ1-2): DAMVIQNPRYQVTQFGKPVTLSCSQTLNHNVMYWYQQKSSQAPKLLFHYYDKDFNNEADTPDNFQSRRPNTSFCFLDIRSPGLGDTAMYLCATSRDTYGHTFGSGTRLTVV.

Ten or more counts support this clone. The V call is TRBV5-1, the J call TRBJ2-1, with D possibly TRBD1 on 5 matching bases. The germline V and J ends were trimmed by 0 bases and 3 bases, with 7 bases remaining between them. The CDR3 runs 14 residues. The germline V gene encodes CDR1 SGHRS and CDR2 YFSETQ. In DNA, the CDR3 is TGCGCCAGCAGCTTGGGACAGATCTACAATGAGCAGTTCTTC. Encoded protein: CASSLGQIYNEQFF. The whole variable domain, filled in from reference TRBV5-1 and TRBJ2-1, reads KAGVTQTPRYLIKTRGQQVTLSCSPISGHRSVSWYQQTPGQGLQFLFEYFSETQRNKGNFPGRFSGRQFSNSRSEMNVSTLELGDSALYLCASSLGQIYNEQFFGPGTRLTVL.